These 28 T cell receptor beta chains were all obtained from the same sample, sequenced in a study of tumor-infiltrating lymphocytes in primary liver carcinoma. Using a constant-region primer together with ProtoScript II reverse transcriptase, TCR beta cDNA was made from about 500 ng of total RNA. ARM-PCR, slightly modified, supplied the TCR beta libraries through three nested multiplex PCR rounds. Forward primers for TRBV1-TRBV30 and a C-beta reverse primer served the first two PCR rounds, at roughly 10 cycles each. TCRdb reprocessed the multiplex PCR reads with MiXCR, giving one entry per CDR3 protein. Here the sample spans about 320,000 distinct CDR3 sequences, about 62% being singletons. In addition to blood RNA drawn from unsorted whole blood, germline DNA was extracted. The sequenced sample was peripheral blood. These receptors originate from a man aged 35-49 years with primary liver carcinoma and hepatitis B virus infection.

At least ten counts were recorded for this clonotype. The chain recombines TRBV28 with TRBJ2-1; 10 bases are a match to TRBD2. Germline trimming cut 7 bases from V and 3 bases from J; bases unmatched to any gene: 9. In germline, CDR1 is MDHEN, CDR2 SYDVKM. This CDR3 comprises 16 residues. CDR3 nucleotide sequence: TGTGCCAGCATCCCCCCGGAGCGGGGGGGCTACAATGAGCAGTTCTTC. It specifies CASIPPERGGYNEQFF.

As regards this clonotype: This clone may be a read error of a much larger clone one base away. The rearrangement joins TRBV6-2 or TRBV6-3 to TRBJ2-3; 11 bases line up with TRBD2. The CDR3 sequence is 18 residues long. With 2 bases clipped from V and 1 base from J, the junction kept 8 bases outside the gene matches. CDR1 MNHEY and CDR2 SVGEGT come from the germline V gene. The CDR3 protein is CASSYTTSGSQGTDTQYF. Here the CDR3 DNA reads TGTGCCAGCAGTTACACAACTAGCGGGAGCCAGGGCACAGATACGCAGTATTTT.

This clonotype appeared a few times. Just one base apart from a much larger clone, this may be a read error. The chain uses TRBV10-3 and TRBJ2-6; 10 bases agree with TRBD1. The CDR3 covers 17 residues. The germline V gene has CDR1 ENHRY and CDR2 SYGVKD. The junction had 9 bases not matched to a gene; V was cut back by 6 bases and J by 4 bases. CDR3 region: CAIRTGTGDSGANVLTF. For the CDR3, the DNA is TGTGCCATCAGAACTGGGACAGGGGATTCAGGGGCCAACGTCCTGACTTTC.

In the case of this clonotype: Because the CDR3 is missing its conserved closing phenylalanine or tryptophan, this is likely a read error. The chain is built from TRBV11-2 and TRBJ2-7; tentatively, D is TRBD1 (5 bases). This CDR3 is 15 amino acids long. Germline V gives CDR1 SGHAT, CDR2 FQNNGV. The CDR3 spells CASSLAQGWEYEQYL. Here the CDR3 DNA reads TGTGCCAGTAGCTTAGCTCAGGGATGGGAATACGAGCAGTACCTC.

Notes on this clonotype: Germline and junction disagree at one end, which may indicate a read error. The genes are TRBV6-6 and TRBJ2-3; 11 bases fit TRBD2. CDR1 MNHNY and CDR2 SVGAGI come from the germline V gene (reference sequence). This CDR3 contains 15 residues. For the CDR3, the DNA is TGTGCTAGCAGGCTAGCGGGAGGCCCCACAGATACGCTGTATTTT. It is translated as CASRLAGGPTDTLYF.

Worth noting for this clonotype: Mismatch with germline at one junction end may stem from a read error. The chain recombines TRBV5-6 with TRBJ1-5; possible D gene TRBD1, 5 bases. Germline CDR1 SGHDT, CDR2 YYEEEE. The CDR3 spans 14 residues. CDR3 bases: TGTGTCAGCAGCTTGAAACAGGTCGGTCAGCCCCAGCATTTT. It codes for CVSSLKQVGQPQHF.

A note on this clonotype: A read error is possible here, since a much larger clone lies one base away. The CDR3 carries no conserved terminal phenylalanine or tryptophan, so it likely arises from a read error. The CDR3 region is CASRTGSSNYGYTL. In nucleotides, the CDR3 is TGTGCCAGCAGGACAGGGTCCTCTAACTATGGCTACACCTTA. The chain joins TRBV6-6 to TRBJ1-2; 7 bases map to TRBD1. V was clipped by 6 bases and J by 0 bases; unmatched bases: 4. This CDR3 has 14 amino acids. Germline-derived CDR1 and CDR2 are MNHNY and SVGAGI (reference sequence).

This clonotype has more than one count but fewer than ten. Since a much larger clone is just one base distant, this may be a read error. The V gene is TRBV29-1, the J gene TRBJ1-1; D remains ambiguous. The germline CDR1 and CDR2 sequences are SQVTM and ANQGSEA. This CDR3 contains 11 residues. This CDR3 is CSLSPGTETFF. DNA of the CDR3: TGCAGCCTTTCCCCCGGCACTGAAACTTTCTTT.

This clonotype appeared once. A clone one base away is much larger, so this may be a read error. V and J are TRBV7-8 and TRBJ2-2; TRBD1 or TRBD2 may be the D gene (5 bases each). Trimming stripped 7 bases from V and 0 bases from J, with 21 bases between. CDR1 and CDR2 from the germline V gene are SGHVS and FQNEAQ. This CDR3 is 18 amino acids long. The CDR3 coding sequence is TGTGCCAGCACTTTACCGGTTTCCGGGGCATCGAACACCGGGGAGCTGTTTTTT. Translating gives CASTLPVSGASNTGELFF. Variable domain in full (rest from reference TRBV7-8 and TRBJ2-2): GAGVSQSPRYKVAKRGQDVALRCDPISGHVSLFWYQQALGQGPEFLTYFQNEAQLDKSGLPSDRFFAERPEGSVSTLKIQRTQQEDSAVYLCASTLPVSGASNTGELFFGEGSRLTVL.

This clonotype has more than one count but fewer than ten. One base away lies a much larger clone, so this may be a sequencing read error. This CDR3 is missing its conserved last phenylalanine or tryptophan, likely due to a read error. The CDR3 DNA reads TGTGCCGGCAGCCTAGGGGACAGGGAAACTACGCAGTATCTT. It encodes CAGSLGDRETTQYL. The J gene is TRBJ2-3, the V gene TRBV11-2, with 9 nucleotides matching TRBD1. The CDR3 extends over 14 amino acids. In germline, CDR1 is SGHAT, CDR2 FQNNGV.

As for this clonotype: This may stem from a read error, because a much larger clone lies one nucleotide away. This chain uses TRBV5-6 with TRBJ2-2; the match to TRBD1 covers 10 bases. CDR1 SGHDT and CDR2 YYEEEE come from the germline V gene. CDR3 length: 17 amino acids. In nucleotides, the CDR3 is TGTGCCAGCAGCCTACCAGGACAGGGGGTGAACATCGGGGAGCTGTTTTTT. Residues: CASSLPGQGVNIGELFF. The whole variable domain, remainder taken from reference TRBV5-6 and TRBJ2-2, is DAGVTQSPTHLIKTRGQQVTLRCSPKSGHDTVSWYQQALGQGPQFIFQYYEEEERQRGNFPDRFSGHQFPNYSSELNVNALLLGDSALYLCASSLPGQGVNIGELFFGEGSRLTVL.

CDR3 DNA: TGTGCCAGTAGTATTCAGACTAGCGGGAGGGCTACCGGGGAGCTGTTTTTT. It codes for CASSIQTSGRATGELFF. This chain links TRBV19 with TRBJ2-2; 14 bases are shared with TRBD2. CDR3 size: 17 residues. Trimming removed 3 bases from V and 5 bases from J; junction bases left unmatched: 5. Germline CDR1 reads LNHDA; CDR2 reads SQIVND (reference sequence).

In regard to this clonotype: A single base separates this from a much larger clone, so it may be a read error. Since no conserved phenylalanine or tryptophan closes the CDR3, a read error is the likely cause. The DNA of the CDR3 is TGCAGCTTCCAGGGGGGGTTATTGTTGGACACTGAAGCTTTCATT. It is translated as CSFQGGLLLDTEAFI. The chain carries TRBV29-1 and TRBJ1-1; TRBD1 aligns across 7 bases. The CDR3 contains 15 residues. Germline V gene lookup returns CDR1 SQVTM and CDR2 ANQGSEA. V shed 8 bases and J 3 bases; nucleotides not matched to a gene: 15.

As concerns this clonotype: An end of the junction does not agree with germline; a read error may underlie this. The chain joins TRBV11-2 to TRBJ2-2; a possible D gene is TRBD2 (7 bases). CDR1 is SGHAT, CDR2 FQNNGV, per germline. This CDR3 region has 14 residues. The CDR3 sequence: CASPWAWGGGELFF. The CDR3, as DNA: TGTGCCAGCCCCTGGGCCTGGGGGGGCGGGGAGTTGTTTTTT.

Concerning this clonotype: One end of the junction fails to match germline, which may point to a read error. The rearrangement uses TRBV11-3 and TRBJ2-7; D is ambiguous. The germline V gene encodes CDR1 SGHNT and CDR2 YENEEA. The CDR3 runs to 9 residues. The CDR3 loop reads CASIYEQHF. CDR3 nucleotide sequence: TGTGCCAGCATATACGAGCAGCACTTC.

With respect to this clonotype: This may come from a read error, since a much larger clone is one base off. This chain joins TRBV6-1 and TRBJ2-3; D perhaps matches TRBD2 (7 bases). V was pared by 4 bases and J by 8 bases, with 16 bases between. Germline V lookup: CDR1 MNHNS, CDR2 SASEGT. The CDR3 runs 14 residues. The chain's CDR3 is CASSATLGGGTQYF. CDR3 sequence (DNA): TGTGCCAGCAGTGCTACCCTGGGAGGGGGTACGCAGTATTTT.

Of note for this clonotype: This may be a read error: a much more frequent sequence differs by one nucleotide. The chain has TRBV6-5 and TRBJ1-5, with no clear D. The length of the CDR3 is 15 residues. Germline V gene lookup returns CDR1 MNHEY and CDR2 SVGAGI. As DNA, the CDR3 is TGTGTCAGCAGTCCTTCGACTCCAGCCGACCAGCCCCAGCATTTT. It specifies CVSSPSTPADQPQHF.

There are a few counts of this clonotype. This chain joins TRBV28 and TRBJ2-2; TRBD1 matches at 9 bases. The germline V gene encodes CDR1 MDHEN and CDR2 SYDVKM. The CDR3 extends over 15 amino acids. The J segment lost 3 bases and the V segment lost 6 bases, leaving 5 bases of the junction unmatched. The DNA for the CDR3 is TGTGCCAGCAGCCGGACAGGGGCCTACACCGGGGAGCTGTTTTTT. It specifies CASSRTGAYTGELFF.

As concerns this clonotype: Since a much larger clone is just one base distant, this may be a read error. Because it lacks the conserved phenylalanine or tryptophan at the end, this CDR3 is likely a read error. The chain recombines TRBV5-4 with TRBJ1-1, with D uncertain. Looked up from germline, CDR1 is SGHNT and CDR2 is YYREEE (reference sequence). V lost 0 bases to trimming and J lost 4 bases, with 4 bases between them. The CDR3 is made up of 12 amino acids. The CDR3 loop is CASSLDGTEAFY. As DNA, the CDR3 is TGTGCCAGCAGCTTGGATGGCACTGAAGCTTTCTAT.

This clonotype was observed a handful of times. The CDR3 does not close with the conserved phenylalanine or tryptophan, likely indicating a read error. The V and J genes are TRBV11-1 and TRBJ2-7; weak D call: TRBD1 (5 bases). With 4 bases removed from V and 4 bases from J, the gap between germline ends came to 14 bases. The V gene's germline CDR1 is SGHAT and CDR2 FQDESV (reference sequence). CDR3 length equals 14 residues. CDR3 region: CASSYLNAGYEQYL. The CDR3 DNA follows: TGTGCCAGCAGCTACCTCAACGCAGGGTACGAGCAGTACCTA.

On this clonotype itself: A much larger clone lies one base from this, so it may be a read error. The CDR3 DNA reads as TGTGCCAGCAGTTACGGTCAAGGGGGGCAGCGTGAGACCCAGTACTTC. Translation gives CASSYGQGGQRETQYF. The chain combines TRBV6-2 or TRBV6-3 with TRBJ2-5; D may be TRBD1 or TRBD2 (6 bases each). The V gene lost 2 bases and the J gene lost 5 bases, with 18 bases spanning the gap. CDR1 is MNHEY and CDR2 is SVGEGT in the germline V gene. The CDR3 runs to 16 residues.

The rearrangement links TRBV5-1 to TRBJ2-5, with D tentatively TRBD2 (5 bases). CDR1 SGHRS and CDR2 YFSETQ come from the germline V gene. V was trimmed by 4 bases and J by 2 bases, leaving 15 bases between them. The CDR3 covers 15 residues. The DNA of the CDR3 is TGCGCCAGCAGCCCGGTCGCTAGCAGACAAGAGACCCAGTACTTC. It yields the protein CASSPVASRQETQYF.

The CDR3 reads CASSALEAGTQYF. In DNA form, the CDR3 reads TGTGCCAGCAGCGCGTTGGAGGCCGGTACGCAGTATTTT. The chain couples TRBV6-6 to TRBJ2-3; TRBD2 is a possible D gene (5 bases). Looked up from germline, CDR1 is MNHNY and CDR2 is SVGAGI (reference sequence). This CDR3 is built from 13 residues. V lost 6 bases and J 8 bases, leaving 15 bases between the germline ends.

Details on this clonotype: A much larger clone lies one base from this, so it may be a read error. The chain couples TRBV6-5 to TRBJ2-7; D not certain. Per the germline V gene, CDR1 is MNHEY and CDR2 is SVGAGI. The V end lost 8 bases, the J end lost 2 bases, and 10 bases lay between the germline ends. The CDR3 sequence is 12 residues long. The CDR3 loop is CASSTTPYEQYF. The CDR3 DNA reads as TGTGCCAGCTCAACCACCCCCTACGAGCAGTACTTC.

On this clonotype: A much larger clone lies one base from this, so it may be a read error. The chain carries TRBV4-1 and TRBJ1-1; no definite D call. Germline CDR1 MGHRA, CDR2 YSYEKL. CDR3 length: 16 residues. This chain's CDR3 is CAGSQDSGPTNTEAFF. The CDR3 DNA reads TGCGCCGGCAGCCAAGACTCCGGGCCCACAAACACTGAAGCTTTCTTT.

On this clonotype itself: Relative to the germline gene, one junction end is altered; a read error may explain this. Here the CDR3 reads CASNQGGNTEAFF. CDR3 in DNA: TGCGCCAGCAACCAAGGGGGGAACACCGAAGCTTTCTTT. The gene calls are TRBV4-3 and TRBJ1-1, with D possibly matching TRBD1 (6 bases). This CDR3 region has 13 residues. The germline CDR1 and CDR2 sequences are LGHNA and YSLEER.

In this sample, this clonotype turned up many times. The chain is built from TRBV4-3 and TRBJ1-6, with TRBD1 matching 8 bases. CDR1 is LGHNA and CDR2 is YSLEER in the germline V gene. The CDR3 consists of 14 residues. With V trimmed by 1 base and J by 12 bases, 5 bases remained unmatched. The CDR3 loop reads CASSQGQGAKPLHF. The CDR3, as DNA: TGCGCCAGCAGCCAAGGCCAGGGGGCTAAACCCCTCCACTTT.

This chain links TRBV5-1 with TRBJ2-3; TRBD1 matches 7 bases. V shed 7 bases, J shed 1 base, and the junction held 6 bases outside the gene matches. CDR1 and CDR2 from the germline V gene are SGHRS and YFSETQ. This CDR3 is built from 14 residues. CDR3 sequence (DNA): TGCGCCAGCCGCAACGACAGGGGCACAGATACGCAGTATTTT. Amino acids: CASRNDRGTDTQYF. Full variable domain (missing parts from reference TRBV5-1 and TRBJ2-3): KAGVTQTPRYLIKTRGQQVTLSCSPISGHRSVSWYQQTPGQGLQFLFEYFSETQRNKGNFPGRFSGRQFSNSRSEMNVSTLELGDSALYLCASRNDRGTDTQYFGPGTRLTVL.